These T cell receptor beta chains were read from a single sample in a study of shared clonotypes between healthy human individuals. Some clones are missing from TCRdb's copy, which holds only in-frame ones; the method was immunoSEQ multiplex PCR. The table includes fewer than 1.8 million clones, about 98.5% detected once. Sequenced material: naive CD4+ T cells sorted from blood. These TCRs come from a man in his thirties or forties in good health. CDR3s include the opening cysteine and the closing phenylalanine or tryptophan. A D gene is named only where the DNA matches it firmly. Not all rows give a size; the values are once, few, many and, for expanded clones, a class.

TRBJ1-1 - - TRBV7-2 CASSSRTLNTEAFF TGTGCCAGCAGCTCAAGGACCCTGAACACTGAAGCTTTCTTT
TRBJ1-1 - - TRBV25-1 CASSAIGGFTEAFF TGTGCCAGCAGTGCAATAGGGGGATTCACTGAAGCTTTCTTT
TRBJ2-3 - - TRBV5-1 CASKVQGSTDTQYF TGCGCCAGCAAAGTCCAGGGAAGCACAGATACGCAGTATTTT
TRBJ2-7 TRBD2 - TRBV6-5 CASSYGGTSLINEQYF TGTGCCAGCAGTTACGGCGGGACTAGCCTTATAAACGAGCAGTACTTC
TRBJ1-1 - - TRBV6-5 CAFGGRRNTEAFF TGTGCCTTCGGGGGGCGCAGGAACACTGAAGCTTTCTTT
TRBJ1-5 TRBD1 - TRBV18 CASSPRDRGSQPQHF TGTGCCAGCTCACCAAGGGACAGGGGAAGTCAGCCCCAGCATTTT
TRBJ1-1 TRBD1 - TRBV28 CASSLPTGMNTEAFF TGTGCCAGCAGTCTCCCGACAGGGATGAACACTGAAGCTTTCTTT
TRBJ2-7 TRBD2 - TRBV7-2 CASSLEGLPTYEQYF TGTGCCAGCAGCTTAGAGGGACTACCGACCTACGAGCAGTACTTC
TRBJ2-7 - once TRBV20-1 CSASDEQYF TGCAGTGCTTCGGACGAGCAGTACTTC
TRBJ2-6 - once TRBV4-1 CASSQKGPRGTYSGANVLTF TGCGCCAGCAGCCAAAAAGGTCCAAGGGGGACCTACTCTGGGGCCAACGTCCTGACTTTC
TRBJ2-7 - - TRBV27 CASSRLAPEGLTEQYF TGTGCCAGCAGTCGCCTCGCTCCGGAGGGCCTGACCGAGCAGTACTTC
TRBJ2-5 - - TRBV2 CASSDWYAQETQYF TGTGCCAGCAGTGATTGGTACGCCCAAGAGACCCAGTACTTC